This TCR beta chain derives from a study of T cell responses to AZD1222 COVID-19 vaccine. Points from the study as a whole: Spike-specific TCR breadth and depth rose after two AZD1222 doses.

With respect to this clone: Its cognate antigen is unknown.

The table came from immunoSEQ multiplex PCR; TCRdb's copy has only in-frame clones and leaves some out. The sample contains about 140,000 clones, roughly 90% of which appear only once. Trimming took off 5 bases at V and 1 base at J, with 12 bases between the two ends. Per germline, CDR1 SGHTA and CDR2 FQGTGA. The CDR3 length is 15 residues. The chain employs TRBV7-3 and TRBJ2-1; weak D call: TRBD2 (6 bases). The material was peripheral blood, obtained on day 0 of AZD1222 vaccination. This receptor was obtained from an adult in good health. The CDR3 nucleotides are TGTGCCAGCAGCCCCCCGGGGGTGTCCTACAATGAGCAGTTCTTC. This encodes CASSPPGVSYNEQFF.